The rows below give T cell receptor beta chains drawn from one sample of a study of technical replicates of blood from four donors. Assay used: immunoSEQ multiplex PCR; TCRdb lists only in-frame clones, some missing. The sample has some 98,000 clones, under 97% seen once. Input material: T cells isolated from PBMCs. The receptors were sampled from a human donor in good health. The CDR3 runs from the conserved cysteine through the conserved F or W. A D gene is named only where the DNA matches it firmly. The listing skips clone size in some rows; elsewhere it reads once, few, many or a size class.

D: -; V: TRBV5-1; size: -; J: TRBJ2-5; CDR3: CASSLVSYQETQYF; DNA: TGCGCCAGCAGCTTGGTTAGCTACCAAGAGACCCAGTACTTC
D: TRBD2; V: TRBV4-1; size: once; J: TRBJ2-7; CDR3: CASSQGERTSGSYEQYF; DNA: TGCGCCAGCAGCCAGGGTGAAAGGACTAGCGGCTCCTACGAGCAGTACTTC
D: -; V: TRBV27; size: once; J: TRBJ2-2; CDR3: CASSFVAAALTGELFF; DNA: TGTGCCAGCAGTTTTGTCGCGGCGGCACTCACCGGGGAGCTGTTTTTT
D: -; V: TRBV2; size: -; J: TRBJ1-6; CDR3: CASIPDTFNSPLHF; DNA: TGTGCCAGCATCCCCGACACTTTTAATTCACCCCTCCACTTT
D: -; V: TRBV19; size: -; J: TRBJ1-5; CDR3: CASSIPGNQPQHF; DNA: TGTGCCAGTAGTATCCCAGGGAATCAGCCCCAGCATTTT
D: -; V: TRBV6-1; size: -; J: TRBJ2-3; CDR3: CASSTRDKSTDTQYF; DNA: TGTGCCAGCAGTACTCGGGACAAGAGCACAGATACGCAGTATTTT
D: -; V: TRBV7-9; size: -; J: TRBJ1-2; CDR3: CASSFSDYGYTF; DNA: TGTGCCAGCAGCTTCTCAGACTATGGCTACACCTTC
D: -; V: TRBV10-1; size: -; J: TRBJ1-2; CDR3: CASSDPTVYGYTF; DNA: TGCGCCAGCAGTGATCCCACAGTCTATGGCTACACCTTC
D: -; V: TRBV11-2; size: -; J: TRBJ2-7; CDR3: CASSLDPQGYEQYF; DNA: TGTGCCAGCAGCTTAGATCCACAGGGATACGAGCAGTACTTC
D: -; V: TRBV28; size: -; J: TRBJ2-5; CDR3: CASSLGGRGRETQYF; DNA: TGTGCCAGCAGTTTAGGGGGCAGGGGACGGGAGACCCAGTACTTC
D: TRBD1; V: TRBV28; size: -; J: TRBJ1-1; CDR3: CASSLTGTGGRGTEAFF; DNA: TGTGCCAGCAGTTTGACAGGGACAGGGGGAAGGGGCACTGAAGCTTTCTTT
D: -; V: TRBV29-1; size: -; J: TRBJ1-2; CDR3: CSVAGTNYGYTF; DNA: TGCAGCGTTGCCGGGACTAACTATGGCTACACCTTC
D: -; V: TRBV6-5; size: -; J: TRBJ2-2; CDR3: CASNGGVAGELFF; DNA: TGTGCCAGCAACGGGGGAGTAGCCGGGGAGCTGTTTTTT
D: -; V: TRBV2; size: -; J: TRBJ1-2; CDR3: CASDSGTLDYGYTF; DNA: TGTGCCAGCGACAGCGGGACGTTGGACTATGGCTACACCTTC
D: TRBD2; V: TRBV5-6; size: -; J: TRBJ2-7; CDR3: CASSLGSGGRYF; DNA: TGTGCCAGCAGCTTGGGTTCGGGGGGGCGGTACTTC
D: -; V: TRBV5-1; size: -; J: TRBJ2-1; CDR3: CASSLTAETDNEQFF; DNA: TGCGCCAGCAGCTTGACAGCAGAGACGGACAATGAGCAGTTCTTC
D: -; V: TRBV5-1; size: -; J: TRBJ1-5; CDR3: CASSLAPGSSNQPQHF; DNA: TGCGCCAGCAGCTTGGCCCCGGGGTCCTCCAATCAGCCCCAGCATTTT
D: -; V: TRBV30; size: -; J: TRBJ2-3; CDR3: CAWSVLGASTDTQYF; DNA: TGTGCCTGGAGTGTCTTGGGGGCGAGCACAGATACGCAGTATTTT
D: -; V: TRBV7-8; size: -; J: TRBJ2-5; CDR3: CASSLVASLETQYF; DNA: TGTGCCAGCAGCTTAGTGGCTAGCCTAGAGACCCAGTACTTC
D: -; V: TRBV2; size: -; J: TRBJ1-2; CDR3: CASSPNSYGYTF; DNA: TGTGCCAGCAGTCCCAACTCGTATGGCTACACCTTC
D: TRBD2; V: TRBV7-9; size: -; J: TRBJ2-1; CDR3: CASSLRLAGGKFTYNEQFF; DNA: TGTGCCAGCAGCTTACGACTAGCGGGGGGTAAATTTACCTACAATGAGCAGTTCTTC